This TCR beta chain is drawn from a study of Tregs in tolerant kidney transplant recipients. The assay was immunoSEQ multiplex PCR, and TCRdb's table has in-frame clones only and misses some. The table records some 64,000 clones, about 98% of them present only once. Trimming shortened V by 4 bases and J by 9 bases, and 19 bases separated the two germline ends. Germline lookup yields CDR1 MGHRA and CDR2 YSYEKL. The CDR3 extends over 15 amino acids. V is TRBV4-1 and J is TRBJ2-1; D might be TRBD1 (5 bases). The sequencing here drew on Tregs from blood, taken before the transplant. This clonotype originated in a human donor who received a combined kidney and bone marrow transplant. Here the CDR3 reads CASSRVGVPRGEQFF. CDR3 bases: TGCGCCAGCAGCCGAGTCGGCGTCCCAAGGGGTGAGCAGTTCTTC.